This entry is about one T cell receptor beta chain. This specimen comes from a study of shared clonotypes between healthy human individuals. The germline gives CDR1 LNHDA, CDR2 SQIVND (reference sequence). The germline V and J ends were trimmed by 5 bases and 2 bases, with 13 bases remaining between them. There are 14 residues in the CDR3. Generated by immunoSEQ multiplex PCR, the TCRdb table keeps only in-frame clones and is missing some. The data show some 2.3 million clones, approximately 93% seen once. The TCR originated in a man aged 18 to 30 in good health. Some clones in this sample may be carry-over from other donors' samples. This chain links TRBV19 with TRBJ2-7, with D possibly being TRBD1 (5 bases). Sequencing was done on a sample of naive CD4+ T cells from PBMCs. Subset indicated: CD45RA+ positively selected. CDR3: CASSGLGHPYEQYF. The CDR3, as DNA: TGTGCCAGTAGTGGGCTCGGACACCCCTACGAGCAGTACTTC.